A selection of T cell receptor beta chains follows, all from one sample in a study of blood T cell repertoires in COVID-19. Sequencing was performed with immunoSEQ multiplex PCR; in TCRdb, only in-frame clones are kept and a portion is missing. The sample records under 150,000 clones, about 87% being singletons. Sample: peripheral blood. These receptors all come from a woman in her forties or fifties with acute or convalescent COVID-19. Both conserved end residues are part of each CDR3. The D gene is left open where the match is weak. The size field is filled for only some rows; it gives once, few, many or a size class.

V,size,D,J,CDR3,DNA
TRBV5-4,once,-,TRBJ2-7,CASSFEASPGEQYF,TGTGCCAGCAGTTTCGAGGCCTCACCTGGCGAGCAGTACTTC
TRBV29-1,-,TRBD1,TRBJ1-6,CSVRGQDNSPLHF,TGCAGCGTTAGGGGACAGGATAATTCACCCCTCCACTTT
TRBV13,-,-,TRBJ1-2,CASSLGVGGARSNYGYTF,TGTGCCAGCAGCTTAGGAGTAGGGGGAGCCCGGAGTAACTATGGCTACACCTTC
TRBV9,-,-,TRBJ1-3,CASSVGGGVSGNTIYF,TGTGCCAGCAGCGTCGGAGGGGGGGTCTCTGGAAACACCATATATTTT
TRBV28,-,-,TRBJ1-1,CASSQRGSSAEAFF,TGTGCCAGCAGTCAGAGGGGGTCGAGCGCTGAAGCTTTCTTT
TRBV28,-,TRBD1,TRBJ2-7,CASRLGTGEGYEQYF,TGTGCCAGCAGACTTGGGACAGGGGAGGGCTACGAGCAGTACTTC
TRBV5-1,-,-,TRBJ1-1,CASSSSGTEAFF,TGCGCCAGCAGCTCGTCAGGGACTGAAGCTTTCTTT
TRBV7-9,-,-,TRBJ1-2,CASSPPSPFAYGYTF,TGTGCCAGCAGCCCTCCGAGTCCTTTCGCTTATGGCTACACCTTC
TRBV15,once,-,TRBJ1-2,CATSRTTGINYGYTF,TGTGCCACCAGCAGAACTACCGGGATTAACTATGGCTACACCTTC
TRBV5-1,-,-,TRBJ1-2,CASNERAGFYGYTF,TGCGCCAGCAACGAGCGGGCAGGGTTTTATGGCTACACCTTC
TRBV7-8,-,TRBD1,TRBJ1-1,CASSQNRGLRTEAFF,TGTGCCAGCAGCCAAAACAGGGGGCTTAGGACTGAAGCTTTCTTT
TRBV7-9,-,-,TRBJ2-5,CASSHVKGQGETQYF,TGTGCCAGCAGCCACGTGAAAGGGCAGGGAGAGACCCAGTACTTC
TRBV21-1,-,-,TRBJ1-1,CASIEGRHLDTEAFF,TGTGCCAGCATCGAGGGGAGGCATTTGGACACTGAAGCTTTCTTT
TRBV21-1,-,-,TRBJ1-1,CASSHPTLTNTEAFF,TGTGCCAGCAGTCACCCGACATTGACGAACACTGAAGCTTTCTTT
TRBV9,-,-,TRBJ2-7,CASSERGDMGYEQYF,TGTGCCAGCAGCGAGAGAGGGGACATGGGCTACGAGCAGTACTTC
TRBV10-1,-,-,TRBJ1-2,CASSENRNYGYTF,TGCGCCAGCAGTGAGAACAGAAACTATGGCTACACCTTC
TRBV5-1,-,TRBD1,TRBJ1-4,CASSPGQGTTNEKLFF,TGCGCCAGCAGCCCCGGACAGGGGACAACTAATGAAAAACTGTTTTTT